These 16 T cell receptor beta chains share one sample of origin, sequenced in a study of beta chain features in type 1 diabetes. Sequenced material consisted of expressed TCRB transcripts (all of the isolated RNA was reverse transcribed). Sequencing was performed with immunoSEQ multiplex PCR; in TCRdb, only in-frame clones are kept and a portion is missing. The repertoire holds roughly 450,000 clones, with approximately 15% as singletons. The sequenced sample consisted of naive CD4+ T cells from blood. Every receptor here comes from a man aged 25 to 40 in good health.

The CDR3 reads CASSAQLQKGTDTQYF. CDR3 nucleotide sequence: TGTGCCAGCAGCGCCCAATTACAGAAAGGCACAGATACGCAGTATTTT. The chain couples TRBV9 to TRBJ2-3; D is unclear. Germline CDR1 SGDLS, CDR2 YYNGEE. The CDR3 runs 16 residues. V lost 3 bases and J lost 1, with 15 bases in between.

The CDR3 here is CATRGQGRFQPQHF. The CDR3, as DNA: TGTGCCACCAGGGGACAGGGAAGATTCCAGCCCCAGCATTTT. The chain employs TRBV10-3 and TRBJ1-5; 9 bases map to TRBD1. This CDR3 region has 14 residues. Losses at the gene ends were 10 bases for V and 7 bases for J; bases not matched to a gene: 11. Germline assignment: CDR1 ENHRY and CDR2 SYGVKD.

The rearrangement uses TRBV7-2 and TRBJ2-3; 13 positions match TRBD2. The CDR3 length is 16 residues. Germline CDR1 and CDR2: SGHTA and FQGNSA. V was pared by 4 bases and J by 8 bases, with 9 bases of the junction left unmatched. For the CDR3, the DNA is TGTGCCAGCAGCTCGACTAGCGGGGGGTTCCAGAGTACGCAGTATTTT. Protein: CASSSTSGGFQSTQYF.

The sample holds a few counts of this clone. In DNA, the CDR3 is TGTGCCAGCAGCTTAGATTTCGGGAGCGATGAGCAGTTCTTC. Protein sequence: CASSLDFGSDEQFF. The chain links TRBV11-1 to TRBJ2-1, with D possibly being TRBD2 (6 bases). The CDR3 loop spans 14 amino acids. Germline V gene data show CDR1 as SGHAT and CDR2 as FQDESV (reference sequence). With 1 base removed from V and 8 bases from J, the gap between germline ends came to 12 bases.

This chain joins TRBV9 and TRBJ2-7; D is tentatively TRBD1 or TRBD2 (5 bases each). This CDR3 is built from 15 residues. Per germline, CDR1 SGDLS and CDR2 YYNGEE. Trimming stripped 3 bases from V and 5 bases from J, with 18 bases between. DNA of the CDR3: TGTGCCAGCAGCGCTAGGGACGGATTCCACGACGAGCAGTACTTC. As protein: CASSARDGFHDEQYF.

This clone was seen a handful of times. The chain links TRBV23-1 to TRBJ2-2; D gene uncertain. TRBV23-1 is assigned to the ORF class and has an uncertain function. V was cut by 7 bases and J by 5 bases, with 14 bases left in between. This CDR3 spans 14 amino acids. The CDR3 here is CASIKGWLTGELFF. The CDR3 DNA is TGCGCCAGCATCAAAGGGTGGCTGACCGGGGAGCTGTTTTTT.

This clone has only a few counts. This rearrangement joins TRBV9 to TRBJ2-5; D ambiguous. Germline CDR1 reads SGDLS; CDR2 reads YYNGEE. The CDR3 is 14 residues long. With 0 bases removed from V and 9 bases from J, the gap between germline ends came to 15 bases. CDR3 amino acids: CASSVERGAEAQYF. The CDR3 DNA is TGTGCCAGCAGCGTAGAGAGAGGCGCTGAGGCCCAGTACTTC.

This chain connects TRBV27 to TRBJ1-1; D unresolved. The CDR3 has 12 amino acids. Germline V gives CDR1 MNHEY, CDR2 SMNVEV (reference sequence). V shed 10 bases and J shed 2 bases, with 11 bases lying between them. CDR3 residues: CATKTVNTEAFF. The CDR3 DNA sequence: TGTGCCACTAAAACAGTAAACACTGAAGCTTTCTTT.

This clone was observed a few times. The chain couples TRBV7-3 to TRBJ2-3, with D perhaps matching TRBD2 (7 bases). Looked up from germline, CDR1 is SGHTA and CDR2 is FQGTGA. Trimming removed 5 bases from V and 6 bases from J, with 18 bases in between. CDR3 length equals 15 residues. CDR3 sequence (DNA): TGTGCCAGCAGCACCAAGGGGAGGGGACATGATACGCAGTATTTT. It is translated as CASSTKGRGHDTQYF.

This clone appeared a few times. V usage is TRBV5-1 and J usage is TRBJ2-7, with 7 positions matching TRBD2. Losses at the gene ends were 5 bases for V and 3 bases for J; bases not matched to a gene: 8. The CDR3 consists of 14 residues. Germline-derived CDR1 and CDR2 are SGHRS and YFSETQ. This CDR3 reads CASRVGTNDYEQYV. DNA for the CDR3: TGCGCCAGCAGAGTGGGGACTAACGACTACGAGCAGTACGTC.

This clone has just a few counts. This sequence joins TRBV5-4 and TRBJ2-1; 7 nucleotides align to TRBD2. V lost 6 bases to trimming and J lost 2 bases; unmatched junction nucleotides: 5. Germline-derived CDR1 and CDR2 are SGHNT and YYREEE (reference sequence). The CDR3 is 14 residues long. CDR3 nucleotide sequence: TGTGCCAGCAACCCCGGGACTACCTACAATGAGCAGTTCTTC. Residues: CASNPGTTYNEQFF.

This clone was picked up a small number of times. Other DNA sequences in this sample translate to the same CDR3. The chain combines TRBV6-1 with TRBJ2-3, with a possible D match to TRBD1 (6 bases). The CDR3 covers 14 residues. V shed 1 base and J shed 5 bases, with 10 bases lying between them. Germline V gene lookup returns CDR1 MNHNS and CDR2 SASEGT. The CDR3 nucleotides read TGTGCCAGCAGTGAAGACAGGGTTGTAGATACGCAGTATTTT. It is translated as CASSEDRVVDTQYF.

This clone was counted a few times. This rearrangement joins TRBV9 to TRBJ2-3; 7 bases agree with TRBD1. The CDR3 runs to 17 residues. CDR1 is SGDLS and CDR2 is YYNGEE in the germline V gene. V was clipped by 0 bases and J by 0 bases; unmatched bases: 7. CDR3 bases: TGTGCCAGCAGCGTAGCGGATACAGGGGCAAGCACAGATACGCAGTATTTT. It encodes CASSVADTGASTDTQYF.

This clone showed up just a few times. CDR3 DNA sequence: TGTGCCACCATAGCGGAGCCGAGCACAGATACGCAGTATTTT. Amino acid sequence: CATIAEPSTDTQYF. The chain carries TRBV10-3 and TRBJ2-3; TRBD2 is a possible D gene (6 bases). CDR3 size: 14 residues. Germline V gives CDR1 ENHRY, CDR2 SYGVKD. V lost 10 bases, J lost 0 bases, and 14 bases lay in between.

The chain employs TRBV6-1 and TRBJ2-5; 8 bases align to TRBD1. The germline V gene encodes CDR1 MNHNS and CDR2 SASEGT. The CDR3 has 15 amino acids. V lost 4 bases to trimming and J lost 4 bases; unmatched junction nucleotides: 8. The CDR3 is CASSGGTGPSETQYF. The CDR3 bases are TGTGCCAGCAGTGGTGGGACAGGTCCGTCAGAGACCCAGTACTTC.

This clone was detected only a few times. The chain carries TRBV15 and TRBJ2-1; 9 nucleotides match TRBD2. Losses at the gene ends were 1 base for V and 4 bases for J; bases not matched to a gene: 5. This CDR3 contains 16 residues. Germline CDR1 is LNHNV and CDR2 is YYDKDF (reference sequence). CDR3 in amino acids: CATSRAPLAGYNEQFF. For the CDR3, the DNA is TGTGCCACCAGCAGAGCCCCCCTAGCGGGGTACAATGAGCAGTTCTTC.